The 4 T cell receptor beta chains below come from one sample, sequenced in a study of cytomegalovirus exposure and HLA in healthy donors. PCR amplification relied on 60 Vbeta primers (plus 13 Jbeta primers). Only in-frame clones appear in the TCRdb table, and some are missing; sequencing was by immunoSEQ multiplex PCR. Among more than 50,000 clones, more than 70% were seen once, and the ten largest hold more than 20%. The specimen sequenced was PBMCs. The receptor source for this set is a man aged 50-60 years in good health and CMV-seropositive.

The chain carries TRBV15 and TRBJ2-1, with D perhaps TRBD2 (6 bases). Trimming stripped 0 bases from V and 12 bases from J, with 15 bases between. The germline V gene has CDR1 LNHNV and CDR2 YYDKDF (reference sequence). The CDR3 loop spans 14 amino acids. The CDR3 DNA sequence: TGTGCCACCAGCAGAGATCGGGAGCGTAAAAGGCAGTTCTTC. The encoded protein is CATSRDRERKRQFF. Full variable domain (remainder filled in from reference TRBV15 and TRBJ2-1): DAMVIQNPRYQVTQFGKPVTLSCSQTLNHNVMYWYQQKSSQAPKLLFHYYDKDFNNEADTPDNFQSRRPNTSFCFLDIRSPGLGDTAMYLCATSRDRERKRQFFGPGTRLTVL.

The V and J genes are TRBV4-2 and TRBJ2-3, with 8 positions matching TRBD2. CDR3 length: 17 amino acids. Germline V gene sequence: CDR1 LGHNA, CDR2 YNFKEQ. J was trimmed by 0 bases and V by 0 bases; bases with no gene match: 5. CDR3 sequence: CASSQEISGVSTDTQYF. The CDR3 region has the DNA TGTGCCAGCAGCCAAGAGATTAGCGGGGTAAGCACAGATACGCAGTATTTT.

This clone was seen a single time. The genes are TRBV5-6 and TRBJ2-5, with TRBD2 matching 10 bases. Germline V CDR1 and CDR2: SGHDT, YYEEEE. The junction had 4 bases not matched to a gene; V was cut back by 0 bases and J by 5 bases. CDR3 size: 15 residues. CDR3 protein: CASSLEGLARETQYF. The DNA for the CDR3 is TGTGCCAGCAGCTTGGAGGGACTAGCGCGGGAGACCCAGTACTTC.

This clone occurred a few times. J is TRBJ2-1 and V is TRBV29-1, with 11 bases aligning to TRBD2. The J segment lost 4 bases and the V segment lost 0 bases, leaving 20 bases of the junction unmatched. Per germline, CDR1 SQVTM and CDR2 ANQGSEA. The CDR3 has 21 amino acids. The CDR3 loop reads CSVEDGKLAGAVIWGYNEQFF. CDR3 sequence (DNA): TGCAGCGTTGAAGATGGGAAACTAGCGGGAGCAGTCATTTGGGGTTACAATGAGCAGTTCTTC.